The next 21 T cell receptor beta chains were all read from a single sample in a study of sequential checkpoint blockade in melanoma. Generated by immunoSEQ multiplex PCR, the TCRdb table keeps only in-frame clones and is missing some. The sample has roughly 30,000 clones, 82% seen once; the top ten hold about 18%. The treatment is: randomized to nivolumab then ipilimumab (arm A) or the reverse (arm B). Sample: CD8+ T cells sorted from blood (inferred from file names), taken from a patient given nivolumab and ipilimumab in sequence. These receptors were collected from a human donor with melanoma.

The chain employs TRBV7-3 and TRBJ1-1; D gene uncertain. Trimming took 3 bases from V and 1 from J, leaving 9 bases between them. CDR3 length: 14 amino acids. The germline gives CDR1 SGHTA, CDR2 FQGTGA. The CDR3 here is CASSFSTANTEAFF. The CDR3 bases are TGTGCCAGCAGCTTCTCGACTGCGAACACTGAAGCTTTCTTT.

The gene calls are TRBV6-5 and TRBJ2-7; D may be TRBD2 (5 bases). Trimming stripped 4 bases from V and 9 bases from J, with 22 bases between. Germline CDR1 and CDR2: MNHEY and SVGAGI. The CDR3 covers 15 residues. The CDR3 loop is CASSSTIGLLQGQYF. CDR3 DNA sequence: TGTGCCAGCAGTTCCACCATAGGACTCCTCCAAGGGCAGTACTTC.

The chain is built from TRBV5-4 and TRBJ2-7; TRBD1 agrees at 9 bases. From germline, CDR1 is SGHNT and CDR2 YYREEE (reference sequence). With 4 bases clipped from V and 1 base from J, the junction kept 3 bases outside the gene matches. The CDR3 length is 14 residues. Here the CDR3 DNA reads TGTGCCAGCAGCCCGACAGGGGGATCCTACGAGCAGTACTTC. It specifies CASSPTGGSYEQYF.

This chain connects TRBV7-6 to TRBJ2-7; 7 nucleotides match TRBD1. The CDR3 contains 13 residues. Per the germline V gene, CDR1 is SGHVS and CDR2 is FNYEAQ. The V segment lost 6 bases and the J segment 0 bases; nucleotides outside the gene matches: 2. The CDR3 loop reads CASRRDSSYEQYF. CDR3 DNA sequence: TGTGCCAGCAGACGGGACAGCTCCTACGAGCAGTACTTC.

This clone was recorded a few times. J is TRBJ2-7 and V is TRBV28, with 10 bases fitting TRBD1. After removal of 10 bases from V and 2 bases from J, the junction contained 8 bases not matched to a gene. Germline CDR1 and CDR2: MDHEN and SYDVKM. This CDR3 spans 14 amino acids. DNA for the CDR3: TGTGCCACATCAGGGACAGGGGAAACCTACGAGCAGTACTTC. Its protein is CATSGTGETYEQYF. The entire variable domain, with the rest obtained from reference TRBV28 and TRBJ2-7, is as follows: DVKVTQSSRYLVKRTGEKVFLECVQDMDHENMFWYRQDPGLGLRLIYFSYDVKMKEKGDIPEGYSVSREKKERFSLILESASTNQTSMYLCATSGTGETYEQYFGPGTRLTVT.

The rearrangement links TRBV14 to TRBJ2-1, with D unclear. Germline V gives CDR1 SGHDN, CDR2 FVKESK. The germline V and J ends were trimmed by 0 bases and 15 bases, with 12 bases remaining between them. The length of the CDR3 is 12 residues. CDR3 sequence (DNA): TGTGCCAGCAGCCAAGATAATAGCAGAAGGTTCTTC. The encoded protein is CASSQDNSRRFF.

This clone was seen a single time. V is TRBV18 and J is TRBJ1-1; no reliable D call. The germline gives CDR1 KGHSH, CDR2 LQKENI. V was pared by 5 bases and J by 4 bases, with 17 bases between. The CDR3 is made up of 15 amino acids. The CDR3 sequence is CASSGSAGWSTEAFF. In nucleotides, the CDR3 is TGTGCCAGCTCAGGTAGCGCGGGTTGGAGCACTGAAGCTTTCTTT.

This chain links TRBV9 with TRBJ2-7; perhaps TRBD1 as D (5 bases). CDR1 and CDR2 from the germline V gene are SGDLS and YYNGEE. The CDR3 runs to 12 residues. V was cut by 3 bases and J by 3 bases, with 7 bases left in between. In DNA, the CDR3 is TGTGCCAGCAGCGGCGACAGCTACGAGCAGTACTTC. The encoded protein is CASSGDSYEQYF.

This chain connects TRBV27 to TRBJ2-3; weak D call: TRBD2 (6 bases). The CDR3 sequence is 15 residues long. Per the germline V gene, CDR1 is MNHEY and CDR2 is SMNVEV (reference sequence). The V and J ends lost 5 bases and 3 bases respectively, with 15 bases between them. CDR3 nucleotide sequence: TGTGCCAGCAGTCCACGTGGGGGGTTTACAGATACGCAGTATTTT. Protein sequence: CASSPRGGFTDTQYF.

The J gene is TRBJ1-5, the V gene TRBV28; 10 nucleotides match TRBD1. Germline-derived CDR1 and CDR2 are MDHEN and SYDVKM. The CDR3 consists of 14 residues. The J segment lost 12 bases and the V segment lost 6 bases, leaving 11 bases of the junction unmatched. Here the CDR3 reads CASSIPGQGFGQHF. The CDR3 nucleotides are TGTGCCAGCAGCATACCGGGACAGGGGTTCGGCCAGCATTTT.

To note about this clone: One end of the junction varies from germline; a read error may be responsible. This chain joins TRBV10-3 and TRBJ1-1, with TRBD1 as a possible D gene (5 bases). This CDR3 has 14 amino acids. Looked up from germline, CDR1 is ENHRY and CDR2 is SYGVKD. The CDR3 bases are TGTGCCATCACTGAGGCAGGGTTAGGCACTGAAGCTTTCTTT. Encoded protein: CAITEAGLGTEAFF.

V is TRBV13 and J is TRBJ2-5, with D unclear. Trimming pared 6 bases from V and 2 bases from J, leaving 10 bases between. From germline, CDR1 is PRHDT and CDR2 FYEKMQ (reference sequence). This CDR3 comprises 13 residues. CDR3 sequence: CASSPLEQETQYF. Written as DNA, the CDR3 is TGTGCCAGCAGTCCTCTAGAACAAGAGACCCAGTACTTC.

The chain is built from TRBV4-3 and TRBJ2-7; 7 nucleotides line up with TRBD1. From germline, CDR1 is LGHNA and CDR2 YSLEER. Trimming cost V 0 bases and J 1 base; bases outside gene matches: 6. The CDR3 extends over 16 amino acids. CDR3 region: CASSQEEDRLSYEQYF. Here the CDR3 DNA reads TGCGCCAGCAGCCAAGAAGAGGACAGGTTGTCCTACGAGCAGTACTTC.

V and J are TRBV7-9 and TRBJ2-5, with a possible D match to TRBD1 (5 bases). The CDR3 is 13 residues long. Germline values: CDR1 SEHNR, CDR2 FQNEAQ (reference sequence). Trimming stripped 3 bases from V and 4 bases from J, with 9 bases between. CDR3 sequence (DNA): TGTGCCAGCAGCTTGCCAGGGTCAGAGACCCAGTACTTC. Translating it yields CASSLPGSETQYF.

The J gene is TRBJ2-7, the V gene TRBV30, with D possibly TRBD2 on 6 matching bases. The germline V gene encodes CDR1 GTSNPN and CDR2 SVGIG (reference sequence). There are 13 residues in the CDR3. Trimming stripped 2 bases from V and 9 bases from J, with 17 bases between. This chain's CDR3 is CAWSFGGRSGQYF. The CDR3 DNA is TGTGCCTGGAGTTTTGGAGGGCGGTCCGGGCAGTACTTC.

The CDR3 DNA sequence: TGTGCCAGCAGCTTAGTGCGAGGGTTCAGAGGGGAGCTGTTTTTT. This encodes CASSLVRGFRGELFF. This chain joins TRBV7-2 and TRBJ2-2, with D possibly being TRBD2 (5 bases). The V gene's germline CDR1 is SGHTA and CDR2 FQGNSA. This CDR3 comprises 15 residues. The V end was cut by 1 base, the J end by 8 bases, with 14 bases between.

The rearrangement uses TRBV27 and TRBJ1-6; D is ambiguous. Deletions cut 6 bases from V and 7 bases from J, with 19 bases between. CDR1 MNHEY and CDR2 SMNVEV come from the germline V gene (reference sequence). CDR3 length equals 16 residues. CDR3: CASRPYYGEVNSPLHF. Here the CDR3 DNA reads TGTGCCAGCAGGCCTTATTACGGGGAGGTCAATTCACCCCTCCACTTT.

This clone appeared once. The J gene is TRBJ2-7, the V gene TRBV9; tentatively, D is TRBD1 (5 bases). The germline CDR1 and CDR2 sequences are SGDLS and YYNGEE. There are 16 residues in the CDR3. V gave up 0 bases and J gave up 0 bases, with 13 bases separating them. CDR3 coding DNA: TGTGCCAGCAGCGTAGCTCCCGATAGGGGCTCCTACGAGCAGTACTTC. This translates into CASSVAPDRGSYEQYF.

The chain is built from TRBV4-2 and TRBJ1-2; 7 nucleotides agree with TRBD1. Germline V gene data show CDR1 as LGHNA and CDR2 as YNFKEQ. V shed 1 base, J shed 4 bases, and the junction held 3 bases outside the gene matches. CDR3 length: 14 amino acids. As DNA, the CDR3 is TGTGCCAGCAGCCAAGCTCGGGACAGCTATGGCTACACCTTC. Amino acid sequence: CASSQARDSYGYTF.

This chain links TRBV4-3 with TRBJ2-5, with D possibly being TRBD2 (5 bases). Trimming removed 0 bases at V and 4 bases at J, with 21 bases between. This CDR3 is 18 amino acids long. CDR1 is LGHNA, CDR2 YSLEER, per germline. The CDR3 loop reads CASSQDRRSSRDRETQYF. CDR3 in DNA: TGCGCCAGCAGCCAAGATAGGCGAAGTTCGAGGGATCGAGAGACCCAGTACTTC.

The chain carries TRBV9 and TRBJ1-2, with no clear D. This CDR3 spans 14 amino acids. CDR1 and CDR2 (germline): SGDLS, YYNGEE. V lost 6 bases to trimming and J lost 7 bases, with 19 bases between them. The CDR3 sequence: CASNPPVIMVGYTF. CDR3 bases: TGTGCCAGCAACCCGCCGGTGATCATGGTTGGCTACACCTTC.